These T cell receptor beta chains were read from a single sample in a study of T cell therapy after organ transplantation. No cognate antigen is known for these TCRs. Profiling relied on immunoSEQ multiplex PCR, and the TCRdb table lists in-frame clones only, not all of them. The sample has about 48,000 clones, 94% seen once; the top ten hold about 2.9%. The material sequenced was CD8+ T cells from blood, taken before autologous CMV-specific T cell therapy. These TCRs come from a human patient who had received a solid organ transplant and had CMV disease. Both conserved end residues are part of each CDR3. A D gene is named only where the DNA matches it firmly. Expanded clones get a size class; other rows say once, few or many, or leave the size out.

V: TRBV9
D: TRBD1
J: TRBJ2-7
size: -
DNA: TGTGCCAGCAGCGTAGGGGACAGCCCCTACGAGCAGTACTTC
CDR3: CASSVGDSPYEQYF

V: TRBV6-5
D: -
J: TRBJ2-7
size: -
DNA: TGTGCCAGCAGTTACTCGGCAGGGAGCTCCTACGAGCAGTACTTC
CDR3: CASSYSAGSSYEQYF

V: TRBV9
D: -
J: TRBJ1-2
size: -
DNA: TGTGCCAGCAGCGTAGAGGGCAGGCCCTATGGCTACACCTTC
CDR3: CASSVEGRPYGYTF

V: TRBV10-3
D: TRBD1
J: TRBJ1-2
size: -
DNA: TGTGCCATCAGTGAGTCGACAGGGGGAAACTATGGCTACACCTTC
CDR3: CAISESTGGNYGYTF

V: TRBV7-2
D: TRBD1
J: TRBJ1-1
size: -
DNA: TGTGCCAGCAGCCAGATAGGACAGGGGGGCTCTGAAGCTTTCTTT
CDR3: CASSQIGQGGSEAFF

V: TRBV5-4
D: -
J: TRBJ1-2
size: -
DNA: TGTGCCAGCAGCTTTGCAGCGGAGTATGGCTACACCTTC
CDR3: CASSFAAEYGYTF

V: TRBV23-1
D: -
J: TRBJ1-6
size: -
DNA: TGCGCCAGCAGTCACAGGACACTAGATAATTCACCCCTCCACTTT
CDR3: CASSHRTLDNSPLHF

V: TRBV4-1
D: TRBD2
J: TRBJ2-3
size: once
DNA: TGCGCCAGCAGCCAAGTTAGCGGGAGGACAGATACGCAGTATTTT
CDR3: CASSQVSGRTDTQYF

V: TRBV6-6
D: -
J: TRBJ2-1
size: -
DNA: TGTGCCAGCGGACCATTCGTCCGCCATGAGCAGTTCTTC
CDR3: CASGPFVRHEQFF

V: TRBV4-2
D: TRBD1
J: TRBJ1-2
size: -
DNA: TGTGCCAGCAGCCAAGAGAAGTGGGGACAGGCCTCATATGGCTACACCTTC
CDR3: CASSQEKWGQASYGYTF

V: TRBV29-1
D: TRBD2
J: TRBJ2-3
size: -
DNA: TGCAGCGTTGATGGACTAGCGGGGGTGGGTATGAGCACAGATACGCAGTATTTT
CDR3: CSVDGLAGVGMSTDTQYF

V: TRBV4-1
D: -
J: TRBJ1-5
size: -
DNA: TGCGCCAGCAGCCAAAGGGAGGTACGGACAGATCAGCCCCAGCATTTT
CDR3: CASSQREVRTDQPQHF

V: TRBV9
D: -
J: TRBJ1-6
size: -
DNA: TGTGCCAGCAGCTCCACAGGGAGCTCCTATAATTCACCCCTCCACTTT
CDR3: CASSSTGSSYNSPLHF